These 12 T cell receptor beta chains share one sample of origin, sequenced in a study of T cells in localized non-small cell lung cancer. TCRdb's copy holds only in-frame clones and misses some; the assay was immunoSEQ multiplex PCR. The sample has 70,000 to 100,000 clones, 80% seen once. The sample in question was peripheral blood, obtained before any cancer treatment. These receptors originate from a female donor at least 60 years old with stage I lung adenocarcinoma.

The V gene is TRBV29-1, the J gene TRBJ2-1, with a possible D match to TRBD2 (6 bases). Germline V gene data show CDR1 as SQVTM and CDR2 as ANQGSEA. V was cut by 5 bases and J by 5 bases, with 13 bases left in between. The CDR3 covers 13 residues. CDR3 nucleotides: TGCAGCGTTCGGAGCGGGCTTGACAATGAGCAGTTCTTC. Protein sequence: CSVRSGLDNEQFF.

The chain joins TRBV27 to TRBJ2-3; the D call may be TRBD1 or TRBD2 (6 bases each). V lost 2 bases and J lost 2, with 11 bases in between. The CDR3 is 15 residues long. Germline values: CDR1 MNHEY, CDR2 SMNVEV (reference sequence). The CDR3 sequence is CASSLGGPVTDTQYF. The CDR3 DNA follows: TGTGCCAGCAGTTTAGGGGGGCCCGTCACAGATACGCAGTATTTT.

The CDR3 spells CASGEGGRGREQYF. CDR3 nucleotide sequence: TGTGCCAGCGGCGAGGGCGGGAGGGGTAGGGAGCAGTACTTC. V and J are TRBV28 and TRBJ2-7, with 9 bases aligning to TRBD2. V lost 8 bases and J lost 7; bases outside the gene matches: 12. The length of the CDR3 is 14 residues. CDR1 and CDR2 from the germline V gene are MDHEN and SYDVKM. Combining the CDR3 with reference TRBV28 and TRBJ2-7 gives the whole variable domain DVKVTQSSRYLVKRTGEKVFLECVQDMDHENMFWYRQDPGLGLRLIYFSYDVKMKEKGDIPEGYSVSREKKERFSLILESASTNQTSMYLCASGEGGRGREQYFGPGTRLTVT.

This clone has only a few counts. V gene TRBV29-1 combines with J gene TRBJ1-1; D call uncertain. Trimming took 1 base from V and 5 from J, leaving 8 bases between them. Per germline, CDR1 SQVTM and CDR2 ANQGSEA. This CDR3 is 12 amino acids long. DNA for the CDR3: TGCAGCGTTGAAGGGTACGGGACTGAAGCTTTCTTT. Translating it yields CSVEGYGTEAFF.

Only one count was recorded for this clone. V gene TRBV19 combines with J gene TRBJ2-4; D possibly corresponds to TRBD2 (5 bases). The V gene's germline CDR1 is LNHDA and CDR2 SQIVND (reference sequence). V lost 4 bases and J 5 bases, leaving 9 bases between the germline ends. This CDR3 is built from 13 residues. CDR3 sequence (DNA): TGTGCCAGTAGTACGACTACCCAAAACATTCAGTACTTC. It codes for CASSTTTQNIQYF.

The rearrangement uses TRBV9 and TRBJ2-1; 9 bases line up with TRBD2. V was clipped by 3 bases and J by 1 base; unmatched bases: 5. Germline CDR1 SGDLS, CDR2 YYNGEE. The CDR3 totals 16 residues. The CDR3 sequence is CASSAPGLASYNEQFF. The CDR3 nucleotides are TGTGCCAGCAGCGCGCCGGGACTAGCTTCCTACAATGAGCAGTTCTTC.

The V gene is TRBV4-3, the J gene TRBJ2-7; perhaps TRBD2 as D (6 bases). The V gene lost 4 bases and the J gene lost 1 base, with 14 bases spanning the gap. Germline CDR1 is LGHNA and CDR2 is YSLEER. This CDR3 region has 15 residues. The CDR3 nucleotides are TGCGCCAGCAGCCTCTTCGGGACTCCGTCCTACGAGCAGTACTTC. Translation: CASSLFGTPSYEQYF.

The chain uses TRBV6-1 and TRBJ2-3; no reliable D call. Looked up from germline, CDR1 is MNHNS and CDR2 is SASEGT. This CDR3 has 11 amino acids. The ends were cut back, 6 bases at V and 2 bases at J, with 3 bases in the middle. The CDR3 loop reads CASSPTDTQYF. Here the CDR3 DNA reads TGTGCCAGCAGCCCCACAGATACGCAGTATTTT.

The J gene is TRBJ1-1, the V gene TRBV4-1, with D perhaps matching TRBD1 (5 bases). Germline CDR1 and CDR2: MGHRA and YSYEKL. The CDR3 is 13 residues long. Trimming pared 4 bases from V and 2 bases from J, leaving 8 bases between. The CDR3 here is CASSRQLNTEAFF. The CDR3 DNA reads as TGCGCCAGCAGCCGACAGCTTAACACTGAAGCTTTCTTT.

The V gene is TRBV19, the J gene TRBJ2-2; the match to TRBD2 covers 13 bases. V lost 5 bases, J lost 7 bases, and 7 bases stayed unmatched. The germline CDR1 and CDR2 sequences are LNHDA and SQIVND (reference sequence). The CDR3 covers 16 residues. CDR3 sequence reads: CASSLRTSGRNGELFF. The CDR3 nucleotides are TGTGCCAGTAGTCTGAGGACTAGCGGGAGAAACGGGGAGCTGTTTTTT.

V and J are TRBV19 and TRBJ2-7; 9 nucleotides line up with TRBD1. V dropped 7 bases and J dropped 0; count of bases not matched to a gene: 10. Germline V CDR1 and CDR2: LNHDA, SQIVND (reference sequence). This CDR3 has 16 residues. As DNA, the CDR3 is TGTGCCAGTACCCCCACCGGGACAGGGTCCTCCTACGAGCAGTACTTC. This sequence encodes CASTPTGTGSSYEQYF.

This chain joins TRBV5-6 and TRBJ2-7; unclear D gene. Germline lookup yields CDR1 SGHDT and CDR2 YYEEEE. This CDR3 has 12 amino acids. V was clipped by 5 bases and J by 6 bases, with 12 bases between them. Written as DNA, the CDR3 is TGTGCCAGCAGAGGCAGCTTAGGCGAGCAGTACTTC. Amino acid sequence: CASRGSLGEQYF.